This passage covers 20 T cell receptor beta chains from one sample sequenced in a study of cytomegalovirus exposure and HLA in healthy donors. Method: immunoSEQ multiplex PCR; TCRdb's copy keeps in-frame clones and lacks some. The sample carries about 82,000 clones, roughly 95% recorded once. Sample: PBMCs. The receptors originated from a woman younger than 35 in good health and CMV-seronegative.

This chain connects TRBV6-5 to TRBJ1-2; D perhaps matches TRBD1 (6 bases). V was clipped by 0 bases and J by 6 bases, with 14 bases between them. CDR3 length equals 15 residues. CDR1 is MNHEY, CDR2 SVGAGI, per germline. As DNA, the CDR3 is TGTGCCAGCAGTTACTCGATCGTGGGGACAAATGGCTACACCTTC. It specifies CASSYSIVGTNGYTF.

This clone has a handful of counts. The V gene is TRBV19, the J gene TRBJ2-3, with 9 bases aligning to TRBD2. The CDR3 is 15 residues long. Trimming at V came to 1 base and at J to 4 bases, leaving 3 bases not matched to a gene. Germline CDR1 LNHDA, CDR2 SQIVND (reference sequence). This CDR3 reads CASSIVSGSADTQYF. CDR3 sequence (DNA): TGTGCCAGTAGTATAGTTAGCGGGAGTGCAGATACGCAGTATTTT.

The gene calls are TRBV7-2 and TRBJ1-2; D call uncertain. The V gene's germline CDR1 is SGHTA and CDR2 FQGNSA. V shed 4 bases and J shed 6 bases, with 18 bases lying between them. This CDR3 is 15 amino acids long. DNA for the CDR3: TGTGCCAGCAGCTCAGCCGGGATCCCTTTCGATGGCTACACCTTC. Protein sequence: CASSSAGIPFDGYTF.

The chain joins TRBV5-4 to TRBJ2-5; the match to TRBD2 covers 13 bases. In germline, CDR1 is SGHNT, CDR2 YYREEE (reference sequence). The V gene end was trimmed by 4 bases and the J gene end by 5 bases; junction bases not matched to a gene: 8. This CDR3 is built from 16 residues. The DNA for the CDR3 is TGTGCCAGCAGCCCCTGGACTAGCGGGGGACGGGAGACCCAGTACTTC. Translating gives CASSPWTSGGRETQYF.

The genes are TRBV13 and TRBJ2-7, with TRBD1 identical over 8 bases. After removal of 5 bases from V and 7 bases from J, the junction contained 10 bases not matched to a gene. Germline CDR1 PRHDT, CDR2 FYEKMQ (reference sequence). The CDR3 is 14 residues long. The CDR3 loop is CASSTQLTGEEQYF. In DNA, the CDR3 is TGTGCCAGCAGCACCCAGTTGACAGGGGAAGAGCAGTACTTC.

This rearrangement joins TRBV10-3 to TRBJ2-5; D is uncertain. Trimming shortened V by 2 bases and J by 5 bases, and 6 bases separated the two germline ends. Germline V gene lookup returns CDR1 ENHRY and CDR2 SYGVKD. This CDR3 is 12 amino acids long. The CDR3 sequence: CAISEAGETQYF. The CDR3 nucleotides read TGTGCCATCAGTGAGGCCGGGGAGACCCAGTACTTC.

This CDR3 reads CASSLSAGLITDTQYF. The CDR3 DNA reads as TGTGCCAGCAGTTTGTCGGCGGGCCTTATCACAGATACGCAGTATTTT. The chain combines TRBV28 with TRBJ2-3, with D possibly TRBD2 on 5 matching bases. Germline CDR1 and CDR2: MDHEN and SYDVKM. V was shortened by 3 bases and J by 2 bases, with 15 bases between the two germline ends. The CDR3 totals 16 residues.

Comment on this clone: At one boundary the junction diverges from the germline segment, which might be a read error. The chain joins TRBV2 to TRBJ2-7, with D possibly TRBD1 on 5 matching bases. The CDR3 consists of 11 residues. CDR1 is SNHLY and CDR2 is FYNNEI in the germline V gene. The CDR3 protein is CASGHSPDTEF. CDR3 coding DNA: TGTGCCAGCGGACATTCCCCGGATACAGAATTC.

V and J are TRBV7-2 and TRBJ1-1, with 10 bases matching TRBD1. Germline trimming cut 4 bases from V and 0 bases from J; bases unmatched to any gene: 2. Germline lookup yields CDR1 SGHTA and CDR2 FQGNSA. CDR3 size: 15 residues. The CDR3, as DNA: TGTGCCAGCAGCTGGACAGGGGGACTGAACACTGAAGCTTTCTTT. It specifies CASSWTGGLNTEAFF.

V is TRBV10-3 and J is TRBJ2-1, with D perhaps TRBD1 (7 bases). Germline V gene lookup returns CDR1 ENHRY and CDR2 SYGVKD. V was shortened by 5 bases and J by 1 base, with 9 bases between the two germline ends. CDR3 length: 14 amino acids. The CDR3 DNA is TGTGCCATCAGTTCAGGGGGGTCCTACAATGAGCAGTTCTTC. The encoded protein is CAISSGGSYNEQFF.

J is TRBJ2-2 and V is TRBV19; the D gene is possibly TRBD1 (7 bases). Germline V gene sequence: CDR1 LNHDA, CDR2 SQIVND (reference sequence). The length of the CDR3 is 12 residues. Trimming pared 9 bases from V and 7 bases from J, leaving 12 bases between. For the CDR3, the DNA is TGTGCCAGCAGGGGGGAGGTCGGGGAGCTGTTTTTT. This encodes CASRGEVGELFF.

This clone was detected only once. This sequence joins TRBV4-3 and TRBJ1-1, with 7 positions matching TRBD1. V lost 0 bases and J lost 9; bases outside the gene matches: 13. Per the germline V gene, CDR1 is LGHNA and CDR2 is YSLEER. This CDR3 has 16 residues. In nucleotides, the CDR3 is TGCGCCAGCAGCCAAGATGTAGGGGGCAGGGGGTCGCAAGCTTTCTTT. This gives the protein CASSQDVGGRGSQAFF.

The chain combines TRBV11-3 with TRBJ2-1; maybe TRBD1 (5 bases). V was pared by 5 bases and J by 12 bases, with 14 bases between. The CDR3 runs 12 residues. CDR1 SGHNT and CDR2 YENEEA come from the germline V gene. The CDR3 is CASSTLQGRQFF. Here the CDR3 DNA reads TGTGCCAGCAGCACCCTCCAGGGTAGGCAGTTCTTC.

CDR3 nucleotides: TGTGCCAGCAGTGCCCCTTACAGGAAGACAAACCCGTACGAGCAGTACTTC. Translated: CASSAPYRKTNPYEQYF. The V gene is TRBV25-1, the J gene TRBJ2-7; TRBD1 is a possible D gene (5 bases). CDR1 is MGHDK, CDR2 SYGVNS, per germline. Trimming left V 4 bases short and J 4 bases short, with 23 bases between. This CDR3 comprises 17 residues.

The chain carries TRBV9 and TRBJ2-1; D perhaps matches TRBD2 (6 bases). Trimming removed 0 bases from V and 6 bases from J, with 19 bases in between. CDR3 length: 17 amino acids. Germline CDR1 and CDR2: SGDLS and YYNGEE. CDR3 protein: CASSVVGGSKAGNEQFF. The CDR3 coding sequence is TGTGCCAGCAGCGTAGTTGGCGGCTCAAAAGCGGGCAATGAGCAGTTCTTC.

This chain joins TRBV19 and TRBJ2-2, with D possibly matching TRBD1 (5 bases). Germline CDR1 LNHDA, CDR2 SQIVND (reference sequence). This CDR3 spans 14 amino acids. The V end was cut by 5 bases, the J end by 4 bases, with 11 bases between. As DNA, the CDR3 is TGTGCCAGTAGTTCCGACAGATTCACCGGGGAGCTGTTTTTT. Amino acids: CASSSDRFTGELFF.

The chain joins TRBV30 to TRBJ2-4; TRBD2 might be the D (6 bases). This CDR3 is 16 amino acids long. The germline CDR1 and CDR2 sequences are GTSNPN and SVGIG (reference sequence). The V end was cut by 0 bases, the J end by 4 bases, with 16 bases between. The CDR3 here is CAWSVPGGEDKNIQYF. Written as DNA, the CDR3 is TGTGCCTGGAGTGTTCCCGGCGGGGAAGATAAAAACATTCAGTACTTC.

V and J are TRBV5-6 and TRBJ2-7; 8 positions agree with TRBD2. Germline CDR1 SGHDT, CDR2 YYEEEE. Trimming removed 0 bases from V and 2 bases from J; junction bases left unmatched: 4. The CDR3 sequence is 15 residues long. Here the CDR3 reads CASSLERGTPYEQYF. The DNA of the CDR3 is TGTGCCAGCAGCTTGGAGCGGGGGACCCCCTACGAGCAGTACTTC.

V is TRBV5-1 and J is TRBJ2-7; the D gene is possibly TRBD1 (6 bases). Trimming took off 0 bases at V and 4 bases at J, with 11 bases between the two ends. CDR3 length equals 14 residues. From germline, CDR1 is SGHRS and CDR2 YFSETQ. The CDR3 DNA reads TGCGCCAGCAGCTTGGGACAGGACCTATACGAGCAGTACTTC. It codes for CASSLGQDLYEQYF.

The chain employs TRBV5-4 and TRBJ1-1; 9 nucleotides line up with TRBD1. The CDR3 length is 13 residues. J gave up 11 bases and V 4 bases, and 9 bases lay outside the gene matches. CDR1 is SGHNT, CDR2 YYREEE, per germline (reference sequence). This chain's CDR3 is CASSLSWDREAFF. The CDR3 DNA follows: TGTGCCAGCAGCCTAAGTTGGGACAGGGAGGCTTTCTTT.